This is a list of T cell receptor beta chains from one sample in a study of blood T cells in healthy people across ages. TCRdb called the 5' RACE reads again in MiXCR, with one record for every CDR3 protein. Of 1.5 million to 1.9 million distinct CDR3 sequences in the sample, approximately 43% are singletons; the top ten hold around 4%. Sequences were obtained from blood. These receptors originate from a young woman in good health. CDR3s include the opening cysteine and the closing phenylalanine or tryptophan. A D gene is named only where the DNA matches it firmly. The size entry is marked missing in some rows and otherwise reads once, few, many or a size class.

>.|TRBV6-2/TRBV6-3|TRBD2|TRBJ2-1
CAGRDNDRLAGIGNEQFF
TGTGCCGGCAGGGACAACGACCGACTAGCGGGTATTGGCAATGAGCAGTTCTTC
>.|TRBV20-1|TRBD2|TRBJ2-7
CSASSPSGRVGEQYF
TGCAGTGCTAGTTCCCCTAGCGGGAGGGTTGGTGAGCAGTACTTC
>.|TRBV6-1|.|TRBJ2-1
CASRRQIPSSYNEQFF
TGTGCCAGCAGGAGACAGATTCCTAGCTCCTACAATGAGCAGTTCTTC
>.|TRBV4-2|TRBD1|TRBJ1-4
CASSQKQGPEEKLFF
TGTGCCAGCAGTCAAAAACAGGGGCCAGAGGAAAAACTGTTTTTT
>few|TRBV9|.|TRBJ2-1
CASSPLRVSSYNEQFF
TGTGCCAGCAGCCCCCTCCGGGTTAGCTCCTACAATGAGCAGTTCTTC
>few|TRBV12-3/TRBV12-4|TRBD1|TRBJ1-3
CASSRQGSGNTIYF
TGTGCCAGCAGTCGACAGGGCTCAGGAAACACCATATATTTT
>.|TRBV7-9|.|TRBJ2-7
CASSPAGGQYF
TGTGCCAGCAGCCCTGCGGGCGGGCAGTACTTC
>.|TRBV4-1|.|TRBJ2-7
CASSQEEAGWYEQYF
TGCGCCAGCAGCCAAGAAGAGGCAGGGTGGTACGAGCAGTACTTC
>.|TRBV4-3|.|TRBJ2-1
CASSQRPFFSFF
TGCGCCAGCAGCCAAAGACCTTTTTTCTCGTTCTTC
>few|TRBV4-1|.|TRBJ1-5
CASSQYGNQPQHF
TGCGCCAGCAGCCAATATGGCAATCAGCCCCAGCATTTT
>.|TRBV20-1|.|TRBJ1-5
CSAREGGKPQHF
TGCAGTGCTAGAGAAGGGGGGAAGCCCCAGCATTTT
>.|TRBV6-1|.|TRBJ2-2
CASSRTQNTGELFF
TGTGCCAGCAGCAGGACACAGAACACCGGGGAGCTGTTTTTT
>.|TRBV9|.|TRBJ2-3
CASSELAHTDTQYF
TGTGCCAGCAGTGAACTAGCCCACACAGATACGCAGTATTTT
>.|TRBV12-3/TRBV12-4|.|TRBJ2-6
CTSNGGRGSGANVLTF
TGTACCAGCAATGGGGGCCGCGGGTCTGGGGCCAACGTCCTGACTTTC
>once|TRBV6-1|TRBD1|TRBJ1-3
CATGPGQRGNTIYF
TGTGCCACCGGACCGGGACAGAGAGGAAACACCATATATTTT
>.|TRBV4-1|TRBD1|TRBJ1-4
CASSGRDRDTTNEKLFF
TGCGCCAGCAGCGGCCGGGACAGGGATACAACTAATGAAAAACTGTTTTTT
>.|TRBV30|.|TRBJ2-6
CAWSRVSGANVLTF
TGTGCCTGGTCCCGGGTATCTGGGGCCAACGTCCTGACTTTC